This T cell receptor beta chain was obtained from a study of blood T cell repertoires in COVID-19. About the research overall: COVID-19 samples, acute and convalescent, were from the United States, Italy and Spain. T cells, B-cell-depleted T cells, or PBMCs supplied cDNA or gDNA.

Assay: immunoSEQ multiplex PCR; the TCRdb copy retains only in-frame clones and omits some. The data hold about 190,000 clones, with roughly 84% observed a single time. Each participant's cohort was designated according to participant-reported clinical history. Cohort 3 recovered donors had two negative PCRs, clearance, or symptom resolution. The CDR3 is 11 amino acids. Germline CDR1 SGHDT, CDR2 YYEEEE. V was pared by 1 base and J by 5 bases, with 4 bases between. The sample holds one count of this clone. This sequence was found in a woman aged 25 to 45 who had recovered from COVID-19. The rearrangement uses TRBV5-6 and TRBJ2-7; D unresolved. Sample: PBMCs or T cells enriched from blood (not recorded which). CDR3 amino acids: CASSLLHEQYF. DNA for the CDR3: TGTGCCAGCAGCTTGCTCCACGAGCAGTACTTC.